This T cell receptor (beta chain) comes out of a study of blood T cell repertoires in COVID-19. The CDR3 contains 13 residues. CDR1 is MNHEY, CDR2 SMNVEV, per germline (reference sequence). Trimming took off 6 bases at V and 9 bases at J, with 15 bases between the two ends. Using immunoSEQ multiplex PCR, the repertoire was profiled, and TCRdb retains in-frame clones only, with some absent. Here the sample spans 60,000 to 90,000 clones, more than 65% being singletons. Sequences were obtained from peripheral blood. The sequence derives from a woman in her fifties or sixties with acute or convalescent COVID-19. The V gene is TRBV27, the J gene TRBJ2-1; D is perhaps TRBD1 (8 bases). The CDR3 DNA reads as TGTGCCAGCAGAACGACAGGGGAGGGTGAGCAGTTCTTC. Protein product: CASRTTGEGEQFF.